This T cell receptor (beta chain) originates from a study of control samples from healthy donors and cancer patients. Germline V gives CDR1 SGHVS, CDR2 FNYEAQ. The CDR3 is made up of 15 amino acids. Trimming shortened V by 2 bases and J by 0 bases, and 10 bases separated the two germline ends. Clones were read by immunoSEQ multiplex PCR, and TCRdb kept only the in-frame ones, dropping some. The sample includes tens of thousands of clones, around 80% of them seen just once. The clonotype comes from a man in his 60s in good health. The sequenced material came from blood. This chain links TRBV7-6 with TRBJ1-2; D might be TRBD1 (5 bases). The CDR3 region is CASSLRGETNYGYTF. The CDR3 region has the DNA TGTGCCAGCAGCTTACGAGGGGAGACTAACTATGGCTACACCTTC.